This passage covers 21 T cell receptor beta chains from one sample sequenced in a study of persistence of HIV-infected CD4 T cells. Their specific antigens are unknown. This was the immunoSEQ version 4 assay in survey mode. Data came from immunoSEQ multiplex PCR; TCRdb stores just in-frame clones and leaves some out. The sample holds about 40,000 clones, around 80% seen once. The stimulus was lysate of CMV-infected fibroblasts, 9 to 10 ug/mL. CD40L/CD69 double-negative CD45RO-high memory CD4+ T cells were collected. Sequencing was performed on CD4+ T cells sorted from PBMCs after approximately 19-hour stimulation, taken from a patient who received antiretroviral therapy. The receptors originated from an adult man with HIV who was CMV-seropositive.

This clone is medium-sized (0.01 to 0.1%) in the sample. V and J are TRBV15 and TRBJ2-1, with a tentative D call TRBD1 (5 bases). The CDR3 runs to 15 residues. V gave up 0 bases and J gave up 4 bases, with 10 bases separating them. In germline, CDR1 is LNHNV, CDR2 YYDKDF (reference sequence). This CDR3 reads CATSRDKRQYNEQFF. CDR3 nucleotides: TGTGCCACCAGCAGAGATAAAAGACAGTACAATGAGCAGTTCTTC.

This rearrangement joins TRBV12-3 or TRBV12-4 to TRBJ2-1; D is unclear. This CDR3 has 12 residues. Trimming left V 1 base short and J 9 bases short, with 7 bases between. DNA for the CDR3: TGTGCCAGCAGTTTAGAGGTCGGTGAGCAGTTCTTC. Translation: CASSLEVGEQFF.

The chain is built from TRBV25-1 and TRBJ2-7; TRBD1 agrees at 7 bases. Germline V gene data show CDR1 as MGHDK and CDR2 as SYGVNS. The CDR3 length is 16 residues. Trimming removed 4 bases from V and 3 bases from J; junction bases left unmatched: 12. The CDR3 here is CASSAPTGRGYYEQYF. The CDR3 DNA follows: TGTGCCAGCAGTGCTCCTACGGGCAGGGGGTACTACGAGCAGTACTTC.

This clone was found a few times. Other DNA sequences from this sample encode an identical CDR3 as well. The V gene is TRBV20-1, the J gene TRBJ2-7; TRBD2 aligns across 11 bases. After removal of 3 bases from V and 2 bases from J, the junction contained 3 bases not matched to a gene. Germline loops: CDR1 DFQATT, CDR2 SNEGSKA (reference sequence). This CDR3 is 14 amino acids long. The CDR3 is CSASPSGGTYEQYF. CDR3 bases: TGCAGTGCTAGTCCTAGCGGGGGGACCTACGAGCAGTACTTC.

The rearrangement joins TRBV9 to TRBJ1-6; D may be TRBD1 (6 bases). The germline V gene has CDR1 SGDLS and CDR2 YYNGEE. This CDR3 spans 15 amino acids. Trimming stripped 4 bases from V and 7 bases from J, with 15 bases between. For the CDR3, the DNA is TGTGCCAGCAGCCGAGAGGGGGTTGGAAATTCACCCCTCCACTTT. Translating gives CASSREGVGNSPLHF.

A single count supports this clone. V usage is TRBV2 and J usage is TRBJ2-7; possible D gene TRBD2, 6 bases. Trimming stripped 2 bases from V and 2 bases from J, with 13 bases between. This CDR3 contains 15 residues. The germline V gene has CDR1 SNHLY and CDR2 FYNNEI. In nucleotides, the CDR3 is TGTGCCAGCAGTGAAAAACGGGAGACTACCTACGAGCAGTACTTC. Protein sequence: CASSEKRETTYEQYF.

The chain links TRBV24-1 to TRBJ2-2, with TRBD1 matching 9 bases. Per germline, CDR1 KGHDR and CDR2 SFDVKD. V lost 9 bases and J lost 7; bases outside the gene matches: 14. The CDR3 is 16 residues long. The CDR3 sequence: CATSTPGTGLGGELFF. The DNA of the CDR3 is TGTGCCACCTCAACTCCCGGGACAGGGTTAGGCGGGGAGCTGTTTTTT.

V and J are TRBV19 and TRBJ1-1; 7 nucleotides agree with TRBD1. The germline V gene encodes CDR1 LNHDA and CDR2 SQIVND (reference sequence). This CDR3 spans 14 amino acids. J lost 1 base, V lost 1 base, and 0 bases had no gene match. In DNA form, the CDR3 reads TGTGCCAGTAGTATAGGACAGGGGAACACTGAAGCTTTCTTT. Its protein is CASSIGQGNTEAFF.

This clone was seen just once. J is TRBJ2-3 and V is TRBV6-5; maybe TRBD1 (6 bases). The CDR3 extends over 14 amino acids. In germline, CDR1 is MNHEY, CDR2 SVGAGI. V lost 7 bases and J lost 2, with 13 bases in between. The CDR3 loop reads CASTSRTVTDTQYF. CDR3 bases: TGTGCCAGCACTTCCCGGACAGTCACAGATACGCAGTATTTT.

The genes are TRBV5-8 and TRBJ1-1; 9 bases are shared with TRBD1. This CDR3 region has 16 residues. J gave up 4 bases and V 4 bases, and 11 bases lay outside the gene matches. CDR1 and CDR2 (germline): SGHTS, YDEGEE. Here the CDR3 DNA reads TGTGCCAGCAGCCCGATGGGGACAGGGTTTTTCACTGAAGCTTTCTTT. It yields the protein CASSPMGTGFFTEAFF.

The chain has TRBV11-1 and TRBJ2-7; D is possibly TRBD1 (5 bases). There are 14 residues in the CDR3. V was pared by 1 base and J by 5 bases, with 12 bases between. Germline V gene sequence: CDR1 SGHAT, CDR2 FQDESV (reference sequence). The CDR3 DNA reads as TGTGCCAGCAGCTTAGGACAGTTTCCTAACGAGCAGTACTTC. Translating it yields CASSLGQFPNEQYF.

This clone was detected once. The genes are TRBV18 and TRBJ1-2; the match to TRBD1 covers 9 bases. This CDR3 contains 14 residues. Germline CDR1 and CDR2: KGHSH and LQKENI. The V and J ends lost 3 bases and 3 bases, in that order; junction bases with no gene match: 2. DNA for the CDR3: TGTGCCAGCTCACCGGACAGGGGACACTATGGCTACACCTTC. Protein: CASSPDRGHYGYTF.

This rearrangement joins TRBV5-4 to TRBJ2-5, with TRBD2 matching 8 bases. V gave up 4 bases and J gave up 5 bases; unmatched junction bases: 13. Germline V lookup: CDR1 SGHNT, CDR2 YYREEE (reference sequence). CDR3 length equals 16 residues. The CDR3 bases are TGTGCCAGCAGCGGGGGTAAAGCGGGGGTATGGGAGACCCAGTACTTC. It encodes CASSGGKAGVWETQYF.

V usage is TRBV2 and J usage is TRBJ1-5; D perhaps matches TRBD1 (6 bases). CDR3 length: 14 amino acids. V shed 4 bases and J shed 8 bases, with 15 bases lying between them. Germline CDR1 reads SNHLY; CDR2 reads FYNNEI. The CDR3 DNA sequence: TGTGCCAGCAGTGTTGGGCAGGGGTTGGAGCCCCAGCATTTT. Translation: CASSVGQGLEPQHF.

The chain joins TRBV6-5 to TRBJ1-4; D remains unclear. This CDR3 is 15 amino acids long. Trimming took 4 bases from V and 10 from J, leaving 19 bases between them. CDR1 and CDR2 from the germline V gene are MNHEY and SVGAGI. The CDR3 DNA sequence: TGTGCCAGCAGTTCGTCCGGCACCACCCATGGAAAACTGTTTTTT. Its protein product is CASSSSGTTHGKLFF.

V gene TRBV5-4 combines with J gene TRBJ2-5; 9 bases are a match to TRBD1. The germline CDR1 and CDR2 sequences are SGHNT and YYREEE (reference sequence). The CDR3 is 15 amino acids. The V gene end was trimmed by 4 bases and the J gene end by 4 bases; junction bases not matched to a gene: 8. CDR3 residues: CASSPGGTGLETQYF. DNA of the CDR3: TGTGCCAGCAGCCCAGGTGGGACAGGGCTAGAGACCCAGTACTTC.

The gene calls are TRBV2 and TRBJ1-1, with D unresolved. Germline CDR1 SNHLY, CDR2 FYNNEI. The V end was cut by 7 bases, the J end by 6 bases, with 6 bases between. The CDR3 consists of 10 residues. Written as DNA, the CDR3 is TGTGCCAGCATGAAGGCTGAAGCTTTCTTT. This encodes CASMKAEAFF.

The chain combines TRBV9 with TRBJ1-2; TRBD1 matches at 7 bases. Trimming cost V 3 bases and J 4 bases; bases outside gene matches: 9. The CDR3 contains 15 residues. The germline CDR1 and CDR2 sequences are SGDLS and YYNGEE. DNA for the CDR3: TGTGCCAGCAGCGCACATGGACAGGCGGGCTATGGCTACACCTTC. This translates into CASSAHGQAGYGYTF.

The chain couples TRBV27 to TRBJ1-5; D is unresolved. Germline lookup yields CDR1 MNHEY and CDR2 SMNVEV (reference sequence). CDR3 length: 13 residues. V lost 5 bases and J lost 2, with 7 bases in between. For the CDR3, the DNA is TGTGCCAGCAGTCAGAGTCGCAATCAGCCCCAGCATTTT. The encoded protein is CASSQSRNQPQHF.

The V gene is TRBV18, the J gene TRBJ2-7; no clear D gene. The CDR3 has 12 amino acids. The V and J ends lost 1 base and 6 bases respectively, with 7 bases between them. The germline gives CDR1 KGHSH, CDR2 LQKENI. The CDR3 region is CASSPRGGEQYF. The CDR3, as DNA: TGTGCCAGCTCACCACGAGGTGGCGAGCAGTACTTC.

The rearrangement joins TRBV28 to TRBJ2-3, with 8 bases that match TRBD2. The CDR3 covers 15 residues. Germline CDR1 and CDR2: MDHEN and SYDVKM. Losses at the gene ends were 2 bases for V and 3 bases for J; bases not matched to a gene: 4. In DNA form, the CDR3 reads TGTGCCAGCAGTTTACCCCCGGGAGGGACAGATACGCAGTATTTT. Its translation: CASSLPPGGTDTQYF.